These T cell receptor beta chains were read from a single sample in a study of shared clonotypes between healthy human individuals. Produced via immunoSEQ multiplex PCR; TCRdb's table is partial and in-frame only. The sample has some 1 million clones, around 74% seen once. Sequencing used memory CD4+ T cells sorted from blood. These receptors all come from a man aged 18 to 29 in good health. Each CDR3 is given with its conserved first and last residue. The D gene is left open where the match is weak. A row's size may be missing; if present it is once, few, many or a size class.

TRBJ1-3 - TRBD1 16 TRBV5-4 TGTGCCAGCAGCTCCCGACAGGGCCCCTCTGGAAACACCATATATTTT CASSSRQGPSGNTIYF
TRBJ1-6 few TRBD1 16 TRBV15 TGTGCCACCAGCAGACGACCGGACAGGGATAATTCACCCCTCCACTTT CATSRRPDRDNSPLHF
TRBJ2-7 - - 14 TRBV5-1 TGCGCCAGCAGCTCGGGACGGCCGTCGGACGAGCAGTACTTC CASSSGRPSDEQYF
TRBJ1-5 - - 13 TRBV6-4 TGTGCCAGCAGCCAGGAAAGCAATCAGCCCCAGCATTTT CASSQESNQPQHF
TRBJ2-5 few TRBD2 17 TRBV5-6 TGTGCCAGCAGCTACCTGGGGCTAGCGGGGTACCAAGAGACCCAGTACTTC CASSYLGLAGYQETQYF
TRBJ2-4 - TRBD1 18 TRBV7-2 TGTGCCAGCAGCTATCTCCAAGCCCAGGGGGCGATCAAAAACATTCAGTACTTC CASSYLQAQGAIKNIQYF
TRBJ2-1 - TRBD2 18 TRBV11-2 TGTGCCAGCAGCCACGGGGGACTAGCGGGACAATTAGTTGGTGAGCAGTTCTTC CASSHGGLAGQLVGEQFF
TRBJ2-5 - - 15 TRBV7-6 TGTGCCAGCAGCTTAGTGAGTTGGGGATCTGAGACCCAGTACTTC CASSLVSWGSETQYF
TRBJ2-3 - TRBD2 16 TRBV5-6 TGTGCCAGCAGCTTGGAGGGCGGGGGGTCCACAGATACGCAGTATTTT CASSLEGGGSTDTQYF
TRBJ1-6 - - 15 TRBV7-6 TGTGCCAGCAGCTTAGGTACCTGGGATAATTCACCCCTCCACTTT CASSLGTWDNSPLHF
TRBJ1-2 - - 15 TRBV9 TGTGCCAGCAGCGTAGACCCGTCAGGGAACTATGGCTACACCTTC CASSVDPSGNYGYTF
TRBJ2-6 - - 15 TRBV5-1 TGCGCCAGCAGCTTAGGGGTAGGTGGGGCCAACGTCCTGACTTTC CASSLGVGGANVLTF
TRBJ2-3 few - 15 TRBV9 TGTGCCAGCAGCCCCCGCCTCTCATTGACAGATACGCAGTATTTT CASSPRLSLTDTQYF
TRBJ1-1 few - 13 TRBV19 TGTGCCAGTAGCCGGACGCGTAACACTGAAGCTTTCTTT CASSRTRNTEAFF
TRBJ2-4 - - 12 TRBV7-7 TGTGCTAGCAGCCGAGGGTACCACATTCAGTACTTC CASSRGYHIQYF
TRBJ1-6 - - 14 TRBV4-2 TGTGCCAGCAGCCAAGATGTACGGAATTCACCCCTCCACTTT CASSQDVRNSPLHF
TRBJ2-1 few - 12 TRBV28 TGTGCCAGCACTACCCGGTGGGATGAGCAGTTCTTC CASTTRWDEQFF
TRBJ2-7 - TRBD2 17 TRBV7-9 TGTGCCAGCAGCTTTGGGACTAGCGGGGGGATCCCCTACGAGCAGTACTTC CASSFGTSGGIPYEQYF
TRBJ1-2 few - 13 TRBV10-3 TGTGCCATCAGTGAGTCGACGGGGTATGGCTACACCTTC CAISESTGYGYTF
TRBJ2-3 once - 18 TRBV5-1 TGCGCCAGCAGCTTGGCAGGACAGCGGGCTTTAGGCACAGATACGCAGTATTTT CASSLAGQRALGTDTQYF
TRBJ1-6 many - 14 TRBV18 TGTGCCAGCTCACCACGGGGAGAGGATTCACCCCTCCACTTT CASSPRGEDSPLHF
TRBJ2-1 - - 14 TRBV10-1 TGCGCCAGCAGTGCAAATAGTTACTACAATGAGCAGTTCTTC CASSANSYYNEQFF
TRBJ2-7 - - 12 TRBV7-9 TGTGCCAGCAGCACTTCGAACTACGAGCAGTACTTC CASSTSNYEQYF